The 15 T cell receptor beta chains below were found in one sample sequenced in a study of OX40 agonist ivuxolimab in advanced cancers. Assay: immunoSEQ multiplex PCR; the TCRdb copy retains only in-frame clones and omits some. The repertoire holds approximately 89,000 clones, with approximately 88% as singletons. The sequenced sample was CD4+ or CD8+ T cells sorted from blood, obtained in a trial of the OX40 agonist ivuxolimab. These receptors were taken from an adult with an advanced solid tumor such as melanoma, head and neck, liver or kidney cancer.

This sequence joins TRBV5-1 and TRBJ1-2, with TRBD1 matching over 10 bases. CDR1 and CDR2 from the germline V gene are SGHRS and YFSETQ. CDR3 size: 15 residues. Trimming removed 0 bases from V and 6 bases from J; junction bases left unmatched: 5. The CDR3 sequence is CASSLAGQGRDGYTF. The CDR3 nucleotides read TGCGCCAGCAGCTTGGCGGGACAGGGGCGAGATGGCTACACCTTC.

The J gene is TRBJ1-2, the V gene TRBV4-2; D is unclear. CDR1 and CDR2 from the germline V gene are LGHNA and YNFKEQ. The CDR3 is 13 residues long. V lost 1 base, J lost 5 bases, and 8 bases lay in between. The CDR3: CASSQGQKYGYTF. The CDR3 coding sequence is TGTGCCAGCAGCCAAGGGCAGAAGTATGGCTACACCTTC.

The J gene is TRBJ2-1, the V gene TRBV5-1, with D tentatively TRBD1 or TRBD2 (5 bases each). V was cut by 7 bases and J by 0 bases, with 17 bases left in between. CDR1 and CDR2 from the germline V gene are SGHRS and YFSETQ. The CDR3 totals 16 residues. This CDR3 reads CASSGKGTPSYNEQFF. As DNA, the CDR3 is TGCGCCAGCTCCGGGAAGGGGACCCCCTCCTACAATGAGCAGTTCTTC.

The CDR3 loop reads CASSLRGSTDTQYF. The CDR3 bases are TGTGCCAGCAGCTTAAGAGGGAGCACAGATACGCAGTATTTT. The gene calls are TRBV7-3 and TRBJ2-3; D possibly corresponds to TRBD2 (5 bases). Trimming removed 1 base from V and 0 bases from J, with 5 bases in between. The germline CDR1 and CDR2 sequences are SGHTA and FQGTGA. The CDR3 has 14 amino acids.

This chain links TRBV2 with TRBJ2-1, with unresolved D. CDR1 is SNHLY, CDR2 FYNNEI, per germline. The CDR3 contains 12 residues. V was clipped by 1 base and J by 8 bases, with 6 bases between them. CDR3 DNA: TGTGCCAGCAGTGAAGGAAGGGATGAGCAGTTCTTC. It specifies CASSEGRDEQFF.

The CDR3 sequence is CASSQTRGPFNEKLFF. Here the CDR3 DNA reads TGTGCCAGCTCCCAAACGCGTGGACCGTTTAATGAAAAACTGTTTTTT. This chain links TRBV18 with TRBJ1-4; D is unresolved. CDR3 length: 16 residues. Germline CDR1 and CDR2: KGHSH and LQKENI. Deletions cut 6 bases from V and 4 bases from J, with 18 bases between.

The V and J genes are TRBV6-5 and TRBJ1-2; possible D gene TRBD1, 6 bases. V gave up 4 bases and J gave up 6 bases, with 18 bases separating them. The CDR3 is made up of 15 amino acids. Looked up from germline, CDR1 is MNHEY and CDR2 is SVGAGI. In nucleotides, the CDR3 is TGTGCCAGCAGTTCCGCTATGACAGGTTTTCATGGCTACACCTTC. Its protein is CASSSAMTGFHGYTF.

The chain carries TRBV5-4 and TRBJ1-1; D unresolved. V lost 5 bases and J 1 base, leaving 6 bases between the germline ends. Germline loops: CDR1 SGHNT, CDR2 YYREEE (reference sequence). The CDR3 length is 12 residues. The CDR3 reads CASSPANTEAFF. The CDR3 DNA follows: TGTGCCAGCAGTCCAGCGAACACTGAAGCTTTCTTT.

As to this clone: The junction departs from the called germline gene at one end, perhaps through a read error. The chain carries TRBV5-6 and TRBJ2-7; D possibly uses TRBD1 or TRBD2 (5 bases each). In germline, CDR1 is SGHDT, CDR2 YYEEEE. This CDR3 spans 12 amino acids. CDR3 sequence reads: CASSRWERGQDF. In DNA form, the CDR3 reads TGTGCCAGCAGCCGATGGGAGAGAGGACAAGACTTC.

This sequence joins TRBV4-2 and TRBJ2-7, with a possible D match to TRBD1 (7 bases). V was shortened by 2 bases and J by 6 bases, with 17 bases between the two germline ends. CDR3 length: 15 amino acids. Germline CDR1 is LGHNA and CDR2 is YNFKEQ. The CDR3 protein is CASSQMDRRGSEQYF. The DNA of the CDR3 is TGTGCCAGCAGCCAAATGGACAGGAGGGGGAGCGAGCAGTACTTC.

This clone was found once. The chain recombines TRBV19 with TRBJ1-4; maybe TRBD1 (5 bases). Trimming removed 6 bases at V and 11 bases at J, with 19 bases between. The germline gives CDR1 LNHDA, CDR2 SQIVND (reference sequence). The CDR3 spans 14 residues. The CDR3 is CASSPREGRWKLFF. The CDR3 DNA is TGTGCCAGTAGCCCCCGGGAGGGGAGGTGGAAACTGTTTTTT.

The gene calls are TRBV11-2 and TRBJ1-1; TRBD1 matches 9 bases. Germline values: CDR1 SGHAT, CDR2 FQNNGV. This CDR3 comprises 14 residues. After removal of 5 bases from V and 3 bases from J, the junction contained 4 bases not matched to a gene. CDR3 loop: CASSPRTGDTEAFF. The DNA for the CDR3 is TGTGCCAGCAGCCCACGGACAGGGGACACTGAAGCTTTCTTT.

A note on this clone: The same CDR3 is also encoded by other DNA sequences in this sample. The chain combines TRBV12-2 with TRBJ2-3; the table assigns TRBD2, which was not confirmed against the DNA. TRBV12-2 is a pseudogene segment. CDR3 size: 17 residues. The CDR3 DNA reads TGTGCAAGTCGCCTAAGACGGGCGGGGGGGCCAACAGATACGCAGTATTTT. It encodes CASRLRRAGGPTDTQYF.

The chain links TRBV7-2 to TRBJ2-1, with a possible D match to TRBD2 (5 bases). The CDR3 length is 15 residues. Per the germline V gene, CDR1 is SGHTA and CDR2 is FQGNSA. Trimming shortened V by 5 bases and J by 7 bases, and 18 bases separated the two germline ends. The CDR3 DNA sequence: TGTGCCAGCAGCCCGGAGGACTCAAAAAGGAATGAGCAGTTCTTC. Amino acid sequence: CASSPEDSKRNEQFF. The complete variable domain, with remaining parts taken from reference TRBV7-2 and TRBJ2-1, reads GAGVSQSPSNKVTEKGKDVELRCDPISGHTALYWYRQSLGQGLEFLIYFQGNSAPDKSGLPSDRFSAERTGGSVSTLTIQRTQQEDSAVYLCASSPEDSKRNEQFFGPGTRLTVL.

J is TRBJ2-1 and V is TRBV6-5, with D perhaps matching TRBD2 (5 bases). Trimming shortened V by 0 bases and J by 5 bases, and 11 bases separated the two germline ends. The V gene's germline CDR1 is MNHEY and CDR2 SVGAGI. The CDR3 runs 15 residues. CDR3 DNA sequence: TGTGCCAGCAGTTACTCCGGCGACTACGACAATGAGCAGTTCTTC. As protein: CASSYSGDYDNEQFF.